The 26 T cell receptor beta chains reported below all come from one sample, sequenced in a study of PD-L1 blockade in urothelial cancer. Libraries were prepared by immunoSEQ multiplex PCR; TCRdb keeps only in-frame clonotypes and omits some of them. The sample contains around 19,000 clones, about 80% of which appear only once. Described time point: peripheral blood 6 weeks after treatment start. The source was PBMCs, collected around atezolizumab (anti-PD-L1) treatment. The receptors derive from a man between 45 and 60 years old with urothelial cancer.

This clone has only a few counts. The chain couples TRBV6-4 to TRBJ2-3, with 10 bases fitting TRBD2. Trimming at V came to 3 bases and at J to 6 bases, leaving 3 bases not matched to a gene. The CDR3 is made up of 14 amino acids. CDR1 is MRHNA, CDR2 SNTAGT, per germline. CDR3 DNA: TGTGCCAGCAGTGAGGGGACTAGCGCCGATACGCAGTATTTT. Protein: CASSEGTSADTQYF.

The chain carries TRBV18 and TRBJ1-5; D is possibly TRBD1 (6 bases). V lost 2 bases, J lost 5 bases, and 13 bases lay in between. CDR3 size: 15 residues. Germline loops: CDR1 KGHSH, CDR2 LQKENI. The CDR3 is CASSPDQGPHQPQHF. For the CDR3, the DNA is TGTGCCAGCTCACCAGACCAGGGGCCCCATCAGCCCCAGCATTTT.

V is TRBV14 and J is TRBJ2-1, with TRBD2 matching over 8 bases. With V trimmed by 2 bases and J by 5 bases, 8 bases remained unmatched. CDR3 size: 16 residues. Germline values: CDR1 SGHDN, CDR2 FVKESK. Here the CDR3 reads CASSQRSGTSNNEQFF. DNA of the CDR3: TGTGCCAGCAGCCAAAGGTCCGGGACTAGTAACAATGAGCAGTTCTTC.

The chain combines TRBV5-8 with TRBJ1-4; D gene unclear. Germline V gene data show CDR1 as SGHTS and CDR2 as YDEGEE. V was cut by 0 bases and J by 5 bases, with 8 bases left in between. This CDR3 has 14 residues. DNA for the CDR3: TGTGCCAGCAGCTTGGTTTCGGTGAATGAAAAACTGTTTTTT. It encodes CASSLVSVNEKLFF.

As DNA, the CDR3 is TGTGCCAGCAGCTTAGGACAGAGGAACACTGAAGCTTTCTTT. Its translation: CASSLGQRNTEAFF. The rearrangement uses TRBV7-9 and TRBJ1-1; maybe TRBD1 (5 bases). V was clipped by 1 base and J by 1 base, with 7 bases between them. Germline CDR1 and CDR2: SEHNR and FQNEAQ (reference sequence). The CDR3 runs to 14 residues.

This clone was found a few times. The J gene is TRBJ1-5, the V gene TRBV19, with 9 bases identical to TRBD1. V gave up 1 base and J gave up 5 bases; unmatched junction bases: 6. Germline lookup yields CDR1 LNHDA and CDR2 SQIVND (reference sequence). The CDR3 length is 16 residues. The CDR3 bases are TGTGCCAGTAGTATAGTCGCGGGACAGGGACATCAGCCCCAGCATTTT. Translated, it gives CASSIVAGQGHQPQHF.

This clone showed up just once. The chain recombines TRBV4-1 with TRBJ1-5; TRBD1 is a possible D gene (6 bases). Trimming pared 0 bases from V and 6 bases from J, leaving 15 bases between. CDR3 size: 16 residues. CDR1 and CDR2 from the germline V gene are MGHRA and YSYEKL. The CDR3 loop is CASSQDPQGYRQPQHF. The CDR3 nucleotides are TGCGCCAGCAGCCAAGACCCACAGGGTTATCGTCAGCCCCAGCATTTT.

This clone has just a few counts. The chain carries TRBV11-2 and TRBJ2-2; D remains unclear. Germline V gives CDR1 SGHAT, CDR2 FQNNGV. The germline V and J ends were trimmed by 3 bases and 7 bases, with 9 bases remaining between them. The CDR3 runs to 13 residues. In DNA form, the CDR3 reads TGTGCCAGCAGCTTGGGCTCGTACGGGGAGCTGTTTTTT. This codes for CASSLGSYGELFF.

V usage is TRBV2 and J usage is TRBJ1-4; no clear D gene. V lost 8 bases and J 4 bases, leaving 11 bases between the germline ends. This CDR3 is 13 amino acids long. Per the germline V gene, CDR1 is SNHLY and CDR2 is FYNNEI. This chain's CDR3 is CASGQDVNEKLFF. The CDR3 DNA reads as TGTGCCAGCGGTCAGGATGTTAATGAAAAACTGTTTTTT.

This chain uses TRBV10-3 with TRBJ1-3; no reliable D call. Germline values: CDR1 ENHRY, CDR2 SYGVKD. CDR3 length equals 14 residues. V was pared by 7 bases and J by 2 bases, with 12 bases between. CDR3 DNA sequence: TGTGCCATCACCGGGGATTCGGCTGGAAACACCATATATTTT. Its translation: CAITGDSAGNTIYF.

The chain carries TRBV25-1 and TRBJ1-6; 8 bases map to TRBD1. CDR1 and CDR2 (germline): MGHDK, SYGVNS. V gave up 7 bases and J gave up 6 bases; unmatched junction bases: 5. The CDR3 totals 14 residues. The CDR3 nucleotides are TGTGCCAGCAATAAGGGACAGGTTAATTCACCCCTCCACTTT. Protein product: CASNKGQVNSPLHF.

V is TRBV9 and J is TRBJ2-7; 7 nucleotides agree with TRBD1. The germline V gene encodes CDR1 SGDLS and CDR2 YYNGEE. CDR3 size: 15 residues. V was clipped by 0 bases and J by 4 bases; unmatched bases: 7. The CDR3 sequence: CASSVGPGQQYEQYF. The CDR3 DNA is TGTGCCAGCAGCGTAGGACCGGGACAGCAGTACGAGCAGTACTTC.

This clone was seen once. The chain joins TRBV6-6 to TRBJ1-1; 11 bases are a match to TRBD1. The length of the CDR3 is 14 residues. V gave up 7 bases and J gave up 5 bases; unmatched junction bases: 6. Germline CDR1 MNHNY, CDR2 SVGAGI (reference sequence). CDR3 bases: TGTGCCAGCACCATGGGACAGGGGGTTACTGAAGCTTTCTTT. Its protein product is CASTMGQGVTEAFF.

The J gene is TRBJ2-3, the V gene TRBV5-1, with TRBD2 as a possible D gene (7 bases). The V end lost 7 bases, the J end lost 3 bases, and 18 bases lay between the germline ends. Per germline, CDR1 SGHRS and CDR2 YFSETQ. The CDR3 contains 15 residues. CDR3 loop: CASGEWGGRTDTQYF. DNA of the CDR3: TGCGCCAGCGGGGAGTGGGGGGGGCGGACAGATACGCAGTATTTT.

J is TRBJ2-5 and V is TRBV7-9; 8 nucleotides line up with TRBD1. The CDR3 runs 14 residues. CDR1 and CDR2 from the germline V gene are SEHNR and FQNEAQ (reference sequence). V shed 5 bases and J 5 bases; nucleotides not matched to a gene: 7. The CDR3 reads CASSQGTGWETQYF. Written as DNA, the CDR3 is TGTGCCAGCAGCCAGGGGACAGGCTGGGAGACCCAGTACTTC.

This clone was counted a single time. The chain joins TRBV18 to TRBJ1-2; unclear D gene. Germline values: CDR1 KGHSH, CDR2 LQKENI. The CDR3 runs to 14 residues. With 0 bases removed from V and 1 base from J, the gap between germline ends came to 6 bases. The CDR3 coding sequence is TGTGCCAGCTCACCACCGTCCGTTAACTATGGCTACACCTTC. Translated: CASSPPSVNYGYTF.

The chain recombines TRBV18 with TRBJ1-6; weak D call: TRBD1 (6 bases). Trimming removed 6 bases at V and 6 bases at J, with 12 bases between. The CDR3 sequence is 14 residues long. Germline loops: CDR1 KGHSH, CDR2 LQKENI. For the CDR3, the DNA is TGTGCCAGCTCCCCCGGACAGCCTAATTCACCCCTCCACTTT. This gives the protein CASSPGQPNSPLHF.

The DNA of the CDR3 is TGTGCCAGTAGTACCGCCGGGACAAGAAACACTGAAGCTTTCTTT. Amino acid sequence: CASSTAGTRNTEAFF. This chain connects TRBV19 to TRBJ1-1, with a weak D call TRBD1 (6 bases). Germline V lookup: CDR1 LNHDA, CDR2 SQIVND (reference sequence). The CDR3 has 15 residues. V lost 4 bases and J lost 2, with 14 bases in between.

With regard to this clone: The junction and the germline gene differ at one end; a read error may be behind it. This chain links TRBV7-7 with TRBJ1-5; D possibly corresponds to TRBD1 (6 bases). This CDR3 has 13 residues. Germline V gene sequence: CDR1 SSHAT, CDR2 FNYEAQ (reference sequence). The CDR3 region is CASSQDRNQPQHF. In nucleotides, the CDR3 is TGTGCTAGCAGCCAGGACAGAAATCAGCCCCAGCATTTT.

The DNA for the CDR3 is TGTGCCAGCAGTCGGACTAACACCGGGGAGCTGTTTTTT. Translated: CASSRTNTGELFF. The genes are TRBV11-2 and TRBJ2-2; possibly TRBD2 for D (5 bases). V was pared by 6 bases and J by 2 bases, with 7 bases between. Germline CDR1 SGHAT, CDR2 FQNNGV. The CDR3 runs 13 residues.

The chain carries TRBV19 and TRBJ2-4, with no clear D. V lost 7 bases to trimming and J lost 0 bases, with 13 bases between them. The CDR3 extends over 15 amino acids. Germline-derived CDR1 and CDR2 are LNHDA and SQIVND (reference sequence). Here the CDR3 reads CASKSLQLAKNIQYF. For the CDR3, the DNA is TGTGCCAGTAAATCCCTCCAGTTAGCCAAAAACATTCAGTACTTC.

V gene TRBV12-5 combines with J gene TRBJ2-5; 12 nucleotides line up with TRBD2. Trimming took 7 bases from V and 2 from J; bases not matched to a gene: 5. The CDR3 extends over 15 amino acids. Germline CDR1 is LGHNT and CDR2 is FRNRAP. CDR3 bases: TGTGCTAGTGCCCCGGGACTAGCGGGTCAAGAGACCCAGTACTTC. Protein product: CASAPGLAGQETQYF.

This clone was found a few times. The chain has TRBV4-1 and TRBJ2-1; TRBD2 is a possible D gene (5 bases). Trimming took off 0 bases at V and 0 bases at J, with 15 bases between the two ends. Per the germline V gene, CDR1 is MGHRA and CDR2 is YSYEKL. CDR3 size: 18 residues. The CDR3 DNA reads as TGCGCCAGCAGCCAAGAGGAGGTGTACGGGGACTCCTACAATGAGCAGTTCTTC. Encoded protein: CASSQEEVYGDSYNEQFF.

The chain employs TRBV15 and TRBJ2-5; no reliable D call. The germline V and J ends were trimmed by 0 bases and 5 bases, with 4 bases remaining between them. From germline, CDR1 is LNHNV and CDR2 YYDKDF (reference sequence). The CDR3 has 12 amino acids. This chain's CDR3 is CATSRDVETQYF. CDR3 bases: TGTGCCACCAGCAGAGACGTCGAGACCCAGTACTTC.

The chain is built from TRBV5-6 and TRBJ2-7; 8 bases are shared with TRBD1. J gave up 6 bases and V 3 bases, and 5 bases lay outside the gene matches. Per the germline V gene, CDR1 is SGHDT and CDR2 is YYEEEE. The CDR3 contains 13 residues. DNA for the CDR3: TGTGCCAGCAGCTCCCGACAGGGGCTCGAGCAGTACGTC. It encodes CASSSRQGLEQYV.

The rearrangement joins TRBV5-1 to TRBJ2-5; the match to TRBD1 covers 8 bases. This CDR3 is built from 14 residues. The V gene end was trimmed by 6 bases and the J gene end by 5 bases; junction bases not matched to a gene: 9. From germline, CDR1 is SGHRS and CDR2 YFSETQ. For the CDR3, the DNA is TGCGCCAGCAACTCAGGGGGCACGGCGGAGACCCAGTACTTC. It is translated as CASNSGGTAETQYF.